Each of the 22 T cell receptor beta chains below was sequenced from the same sample in a study of PD-1 blockade in mismatch repair-deficient tumors. What these receptors recognize is not known. Documented time point: roughly 11-day in vitro stimulation with candidate neoantigen peptide 7. Using immunoSEQ multiplex PCR, the repertoire was profiled, and TCRdb retains in-frame clones only, with some absent. This table holds several thousand clones, 80% to 90% found once. Source: cells cultured in vitro, taken from a patient treated with pembrolizumab. Receptors were obtained from an adult with mismatch repair-deficient cancer.

This clone was recorded a few times. The V and J genes are TRBV7-3 and TRBJ1-1, with D perhaps matching TRBD1 (5 bases). V lost 2 bases and J 3 bases, leaving 7 bases between the germline ends. Germline V CDR1 and CDR2: SGHTA, FQGTGA. This CDR3 comprises 13 residues. The CDR3 coding sequence is TGTGCCAGCAGCTTAGACAGCTACACTGAAGCTTTCTTT. Its translation is CASSLDSYTEAFF. Variable domain in full (rest from reference TRBV7-3 and TRBJ1-1): GAGVSQTPSNKVTEKGKYVELRCDPISGHTALYWYRQSLGQGPEFLIYFQGTGAADDSGLPNDRFFAVRPEGSVSTLKIQRTERGDSAVYLCASSLDSYTEAFFGQGTRLTVV.

J is TRBJ2-5 and V is TRBV19; D is possibly TRBD2 (6 bases). V was clipped by 4 bases and J by 3 bases, with 12 bases between them. Germline V gene lookup returns CDR1 LNHDA and CDR2 SQIVND (reference sequence). The CDR3 length is 14 residues. DNA of the CDR3: TGTGCCAGTAGTACAGGGACTCTAAAAGAGACCCAGTACTTC. Its translation: CASSTGTLKETQYF.

The chain is built from TRBV7-6 and TRBJ2-2; 15 nucleotides line up with TRBD2. V lost 0 bases and J lost 5; bases outside the gene matches: 10. This CDR3 region has 20 residues. In germline, CDR1 is SGHVS, CDR2 FNYEAQ. Written as DNA, the CDR3 is TGTGCCAGCAGCTTAGCGAGTATGGGACTAGCGGGAGGAAGTACCGGGGAGCTGTTTTTT. Protein product: CASSLASMGLAGGSTGELFF.

The gene calls are TRBV12-5 and TRBJ1-1; D is uncertain. The CDR3 is 13 residues long. Trimming removed 1 base at V and 2 bases at J, with 5 bases between. Germline V gene lookup returns CDR1 LGHNT and CDR2 FRNRAP. The CDR3 here is CASGLAANTEAFF. DNA of the CDR3: TGTGCTAGTGGTTTGGCGGCTAACACTGAAGCTTTCTTT. Using reference TRBV12-5 and TRBJ1-1 for the parts outside the CDR3, the full variable domain is DARVTQTPRHKVTEMGQEVTMRCQPILGHNTVFWYRQTMMQGLELLAYFRNRAPLDDSGMPKDRFSAEMPDATLATLKIQPSEPRDSAVYFCASGLAANTEAFFGQGTRLTVV.

V usage is TRBV9 and J usage is TRBJ2-1; perhaps TRBD2 as D (6 bases). Trimming shortened V by 0 bases and J by 4 bases, and 14 bases separated the two germline ends. This CDR3 has 16 amino acids. The germline CDR1 and CDR2 sequences are SGDLS and YYNGEE. The CDR3 sequence is CASSVAGADSYNEQFF. DNA of the CDR3: TGTGCCAGCAGCGTAGCGGGAGCTGACTCTTACAATGAGCAGTTCTTC.

The CDR3 is CASSQDPWNGYTF. CDR3 DNA: TGCGCCAGCAGCCAAGATCCCTGGAATGGCTACACCTTC. V and J are TRBV4-1 and TRBJ1-2; D not resolved. Germline V gene lookup returns CDR1 MGHRA and CDR2 YSYEKL. This CDR3 is built from 13 residues. Trimming pared 0 bases from V and 6 bases from J, leaving 8 bases between.

This clone was observed a few times. The CDR3 DNA is TGCGCCAGCAGCTTCCAGGGGAGCGAGACCCAGTACTTC. Translated: CASSFQGSETQYF. The chain employs TRBV5-1 and TRBJ2-5, with a weak D call TRBD1 (6 bases). The germline gives CDR1 SGHRS, CDR2 YFSETQ. The CDR3 has 13 amino acids. Trimming pared 2 bases from V and 5 bases from J, leaving 10 bases between.

J is TRBJ2-7 and V is TRBV12-5; maybe TRBD2 (6 bases). The CDR3 sequence is 15 residues long. Germline assignment: CDR1 LGHNT and CDR2 FRNRAP. Between the trimmed V and J ends, which lost 6 bases and 3 bases, there was a span of 18 bases. The CDR3 loop is CASGTLAGLIYEQYF. CDR3 DNA sequence: TGTGCTAGTGGCACTCTCGCGGGACTCATCTACGAGCAGTACTTC. The entire variable domain, with the rest obtained from reference TRBV12-5 and TRBJ2-7, is as follows: DARVTQTPRHKVTEMGQEVTMRCQPILGHNTVFWYRQTMMQGLELLAYFRNRAPLDDSGMPKDRFSAEMPDATLATLKIQPSEPRDSAVYFCASGTLAGLIYEQYFGPGTRLTVT.

This clone appeared once. This rearrangement joins TRBV28 to TRBJ1-1, with no clear D. V was shortened by 3 bases and J by 6 bases, with 11 bases between the two germline ends. The CDR3 loop spans 13 amino acids. Germline CDR1 and CDR2: MDHEN and SYDVKM. The CDR3 region has the DNA TGTGCCAGCAGTTTCCCTAACTTACCTGAAGCTTTCTTT. Translating it yields CASSFPNLPEAFF.

J is TRBJ2-7 and V is TRBV7-3; D ambiguous. This CDR3 spans 14 amino acids. Trimming pared 5 bases from V and 4 bases from J, leaving 15 bases between. Germline-derived CDR1 and CDR2 are SGHTA and FQGTGA. The CDR3 nucleotides read TGTGCCAGCAGCCCTCAGCCACTGGGGTACGAGCAGTACTTC. Its translation is CASSPQPLGYEQYF.

This chain links TRBV28 with TRBJ2-3; a weak D match, TRBD1 (6 bases). Germline CDR1 MDHEN, CDR2 SYDVKM. Trimming took 6 bases from V and 1 from J, leaving 11 bases between them. CDR3 length: 14 residues. The CDR3 DNA is TGTGCCAGCAGGACCAGGGGCCGCACAGATACGCAGTATTTT. This sequence encodes CASRTRGRTDTQYF.

This chain links TRBV28 with TRBJ2-1; perhaps TRBD1 as D (5 bases). This CDR3 has 11 residues. Germline lookup yields CDR1 MDHEN and CDR2 SYDVKM. The V end lost 1 base, the J end lost 12 bases, and 7 bases lay between the germline ends. The CDR3, as DNA: TGTGCCAGCAGTTTATCCAGGGTGCAGTTCTTC. Its protein is CASSLSRVQFF.

The V gene is TRBV4-1, the J gene TRBJ2-7, with a weak D call TRBD2 (5 bases). V was clipped by 0 bases and J by 0 bases, with 12 bases between them. The CDR3 extends over 16 amino acids. Germline V gives CDR1 MGHRA, CDR2 YSYEKL. The CDR3 nucleotides are TGCGCCAGCAGCCAAGATCTGGGAGAGGGCTCCTACGAGCAGTACTTC. It is translated as CASSQDLGEGSYEQYF.

This chain connects TRBV7-2 to TRBJ1-2, with 12 nucleotides matching TRBD1. The CDR3 is 16 amino acids. Unmatched junction bases numbered 4, after V lost 1 base and J lost 4 bases. The germline V gene has CDR1 SGHTA and CDR2 FQGNSA. CDR3 sequence reads: CASSLEGQGAGYGYTF. The CDR3 bases are TGTGCCAGCAGCTTAGAGGGACAGGGGGCAGGCTATGGCTACACCTTC.

The genes are TRBV7-6 and TRBJ2-7, with D possibly TRBD2 on 6 matching bases. Germline lookup yields CDR1 SGHVS and CDR2 FNYEAQ. With 3 bases removed from V and 3 bases from J, the gap between germline ends came to 12 bases. This CDR3 spans 14 amino acids. The CDR3 coding sequence is TGTGCCAGCAGCTTCGGGACTGGGCTCTACGAGCAGTACTTC. Its protein is CASSFGTGLYEQYF.

The CDR3 DNA reads as TGTGCCAGCAGCTTAAACCCCCCTGGCGGGCCCCAAGAGACCCAGTACTTC. It specifies CASSLNPPGGPQETQYF. The V and J genes are TRBV7-8 and TRBJ2-5; a possible D gene is TRBD2 (5 bases). The germline V gene encodes CDR1 SGHVS and CDR2 FQNEAQ. The CDR3 is 17 amino acids. Trimming cost V 2 bases and J 1 base, with 17 bases left between them.

V and J are TRBV9 and TRBJ1-2; 12 nucleotides align to TRBD1. The J segment lost 7 bases and the V segment lost 0 bases, leaving 7 bases of the junction unmatched. The length of the CDR3 is 16 residues. Germline lookup yields CDR1 SGDLS and CDR2 YYNGEE. The CDR3 region is CASSVGVTGQGAGYTF. The CDR3 DNA reads TGTGCCAGCAGCGTAGGAGTTACGGGACAGGGGGCTGGCTACACCTTC.

This chain connects TRBV9 to TRBJ1-3; tentative D call: TRBD1 (5 bases). CDR1 is SGDLS, CDR2 YYNGEE, per germline. The CDR3 has 15 residues. V was pared by 0 bases and J by 4 bases, with 11 bases between. CDR3 in amino acids: CASSVVPGSGNTIYF. CDR3 nucleotide sequence: TGTGCCAGCAGCGTAGTTCCAGGGTCCGGAAACACCATATATTTT.

This clone was seen just once. The CDR3 DNA follows: TGTGCCAGCAGTTACTCCCAGGGAACTGGAAACACCATATATTTT. It specifies CASSYSQGTGNTIYF. This rearrangement joins TRBV6-5 to TRBJ1-3; a weak D match, TRBD1 (5 bases). There are 15 residues in the CDR3. CDR1 and CDR2 from the germline V gene are MNHEY and SVGAGI. Deletions cut 0 bases from V and 2 bases from J, with 8 bases between.

This chain joins TRBV7-3 and TRBJ2-1; 7 bases are a match to TRBD2. The CDR3 covers 12 residues. The germline V gene encodes CDR1 SGHTA and CDR2 FQGTGA. J was trimmed by 8 bases and V by 4 bases; bases with no gene match: 2. CDR3 bases: TGTGCCAGCAGCTCCCTAGCGGATGAGCAGTTCTTC. This sequence encodes CASSSLADEQFF. Full variable domain (missing parts from reference TRBV7-3 and TRBJ2-1): GAGVSQTPSNKVTEKGKYVELRCDPISGHTALYWYRQSLGQGPEFLIYFQGTGAADDSGLPNDRFFAVRPEGSVSTLKIQRTERGDSAVYLCASSSLADEQFFGPGTRLTVL.

J is TRBJ1-2 and V is TRBV5-1; tentative D call: TRBD1 (6 bases). CDR3 length equals 13 residues. Germline V gene data show CDR1 as SGHRS and CDR2 as YFSETQ. The V end was cut by 4 bases, the J end by 3 bases, with 10 bases between. CDR3 nucleotides: TGCGCCAGCAGCCTTGGACAGTACTATGGCTACACCTTC. Translation gives CASSLGQYYGYTF.

J is TRBJ2-3 and V is TRBV28; D might be TRBD1 (5 bases). Germline CDR1 and CDR2: MDHEN and SYDVKM. The CDR3 consists of 16 residues. Deletions cut 0 bases from V and 2 bases from J, with 12 bases between. The CDR3 coding sequence is TGTGCCAGCAGTTTATGGGACAAGCTTACCACAGATACGCAGTATTTT. It translates to CASSLWDKLTTDTQYF. Variable domain in full (rest from reference TRBV28 and TRBJ2-3): DVKVTQSSRYLVKRTGEKVFLECVQDMDHENMFWYRQDPGLGLRLIYFSYDVKMKEKGDIPEGYSVSREKKERFSLILESASTNQTSMYLCASSLWDKLTTDTQYFGPGTRLTVL.